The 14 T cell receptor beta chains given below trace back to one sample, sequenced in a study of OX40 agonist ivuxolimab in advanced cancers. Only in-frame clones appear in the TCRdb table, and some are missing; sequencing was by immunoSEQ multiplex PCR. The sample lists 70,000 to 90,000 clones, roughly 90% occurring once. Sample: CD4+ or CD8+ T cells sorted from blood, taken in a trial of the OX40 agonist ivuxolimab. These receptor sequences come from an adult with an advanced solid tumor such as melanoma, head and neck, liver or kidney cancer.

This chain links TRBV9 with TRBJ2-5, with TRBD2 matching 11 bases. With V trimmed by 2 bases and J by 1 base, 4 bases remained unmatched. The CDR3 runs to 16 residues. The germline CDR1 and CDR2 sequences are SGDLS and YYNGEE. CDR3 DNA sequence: TGTGCCAGCAGCGTCGGAGGGACTAGCGGCCAAGAGACCCAGTACTTC. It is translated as CASSVGGTSGQETQYF.

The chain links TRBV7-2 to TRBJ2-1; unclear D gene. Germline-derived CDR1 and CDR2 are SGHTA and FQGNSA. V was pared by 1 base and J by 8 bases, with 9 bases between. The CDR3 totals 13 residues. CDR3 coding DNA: TGTGCCAGCAGCTTAGGCCCTGGGGATGAGCAGTTCTTC. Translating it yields CASSLGPGDEQFF.

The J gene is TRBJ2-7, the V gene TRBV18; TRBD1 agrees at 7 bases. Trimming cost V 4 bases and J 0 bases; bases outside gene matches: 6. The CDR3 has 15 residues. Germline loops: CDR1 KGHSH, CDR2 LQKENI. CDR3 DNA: TGTGCCAGCTCACTACAGACAGGGAGCTCCTACGAGCAGTACTTC. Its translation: CASSLQTGSSYEQYF.

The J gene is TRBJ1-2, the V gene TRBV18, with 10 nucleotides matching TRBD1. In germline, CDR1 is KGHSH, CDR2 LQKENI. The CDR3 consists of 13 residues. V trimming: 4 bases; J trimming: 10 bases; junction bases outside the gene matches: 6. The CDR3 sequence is CASSHGQGVDYTF. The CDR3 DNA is TGTGCCAGCTCACACGGACAGGGGGTGGACTACACCTTC.

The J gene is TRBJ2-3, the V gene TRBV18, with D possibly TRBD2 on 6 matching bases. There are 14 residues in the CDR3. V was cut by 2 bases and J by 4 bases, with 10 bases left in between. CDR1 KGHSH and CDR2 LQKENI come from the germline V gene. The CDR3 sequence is CASSPSGVPDTQYF. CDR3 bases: TGTGCCAGCTCACCATCGGGAGTACCAGATACGCAGTATTTT.

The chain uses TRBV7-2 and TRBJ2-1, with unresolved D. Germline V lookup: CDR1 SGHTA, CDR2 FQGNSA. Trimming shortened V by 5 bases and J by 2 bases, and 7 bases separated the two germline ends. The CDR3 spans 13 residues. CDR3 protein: CASSPYTYNEQFF. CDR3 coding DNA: TGTGCCAGCAGCCCGTATACCTACAATGAGCAGTTCTTC.

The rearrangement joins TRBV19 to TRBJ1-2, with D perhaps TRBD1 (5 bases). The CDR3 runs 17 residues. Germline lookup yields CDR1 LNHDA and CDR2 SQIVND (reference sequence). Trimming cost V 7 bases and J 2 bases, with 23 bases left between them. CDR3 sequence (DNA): TGTGCCAGTACCCGATACACGGGGTCCGGGGGAAACTATGGCTACACCTTC. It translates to CASTRYTGSGGNYGYTF.

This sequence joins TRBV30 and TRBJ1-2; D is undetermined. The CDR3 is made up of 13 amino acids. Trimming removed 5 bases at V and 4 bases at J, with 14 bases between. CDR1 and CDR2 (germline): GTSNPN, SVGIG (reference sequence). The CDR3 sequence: CAWRHDRVYGYTF. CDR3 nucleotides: TGTGCCTGGCGGCATGACCGGGTCTATGGCTACACCTTC.

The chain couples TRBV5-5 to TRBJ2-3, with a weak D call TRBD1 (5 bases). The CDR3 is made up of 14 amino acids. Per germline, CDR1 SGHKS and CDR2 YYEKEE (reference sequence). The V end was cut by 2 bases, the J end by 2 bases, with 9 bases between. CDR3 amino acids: CASSFWGPTDTQYF. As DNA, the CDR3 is TGTGCCAGCAGCTTTTGGGGCCCCACAGATACGCAGTATTTT.

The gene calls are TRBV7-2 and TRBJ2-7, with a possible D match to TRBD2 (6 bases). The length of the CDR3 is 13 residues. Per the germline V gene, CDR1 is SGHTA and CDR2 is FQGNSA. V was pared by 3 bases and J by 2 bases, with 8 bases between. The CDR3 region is CASSFTGAYEQYF. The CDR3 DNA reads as TGTGCCAGCAGCTTCACGGGGGCCTACGAGCAGTACTTC. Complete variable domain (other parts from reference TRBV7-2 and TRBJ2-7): GAGVSQSPSNKVTEKGKDVELRCDPISGHTALYWYRQSLGQGLEFLIYFQGNSAPDKSGLPSDRFSAERTGGSVSTLTIQRTQQEDSAVYLCASSFTGAYEQYFGPGTRLTVT.

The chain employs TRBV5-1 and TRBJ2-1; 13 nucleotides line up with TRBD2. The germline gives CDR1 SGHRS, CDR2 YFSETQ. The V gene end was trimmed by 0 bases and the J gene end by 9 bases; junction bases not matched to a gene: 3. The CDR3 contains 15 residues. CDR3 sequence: CASSLGLAGGVEQFF. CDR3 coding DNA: TGCGCCAGCAGCTTGGGACTAGCGGGAGGTGTTGAGCAGTTCTTC.

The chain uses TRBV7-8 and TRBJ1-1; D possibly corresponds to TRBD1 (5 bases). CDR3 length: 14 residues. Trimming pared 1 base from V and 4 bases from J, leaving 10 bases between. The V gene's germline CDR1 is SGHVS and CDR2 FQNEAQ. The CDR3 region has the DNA TGTGCCAGCAGCTTAGGGGGCTGGAGCACTGAAGCTTTCTTT. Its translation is CASSLGGWSTEAFF.

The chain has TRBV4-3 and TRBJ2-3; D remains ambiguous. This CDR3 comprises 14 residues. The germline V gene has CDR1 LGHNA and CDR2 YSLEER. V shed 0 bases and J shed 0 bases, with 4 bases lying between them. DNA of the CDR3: TGCGCCAGCAGCCAAGATGCTAGCACAGATACGCAGTATTTT. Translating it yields CASSQDASTDTQYF.

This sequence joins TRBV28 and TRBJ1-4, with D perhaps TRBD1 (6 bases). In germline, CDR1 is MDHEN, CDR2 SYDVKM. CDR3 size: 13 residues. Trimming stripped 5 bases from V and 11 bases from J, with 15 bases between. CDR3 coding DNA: TGTGCCAGCAGTAAAACAGGGATGAGTAAACTGTTTTTT. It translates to CASSKTGMSKLFF.